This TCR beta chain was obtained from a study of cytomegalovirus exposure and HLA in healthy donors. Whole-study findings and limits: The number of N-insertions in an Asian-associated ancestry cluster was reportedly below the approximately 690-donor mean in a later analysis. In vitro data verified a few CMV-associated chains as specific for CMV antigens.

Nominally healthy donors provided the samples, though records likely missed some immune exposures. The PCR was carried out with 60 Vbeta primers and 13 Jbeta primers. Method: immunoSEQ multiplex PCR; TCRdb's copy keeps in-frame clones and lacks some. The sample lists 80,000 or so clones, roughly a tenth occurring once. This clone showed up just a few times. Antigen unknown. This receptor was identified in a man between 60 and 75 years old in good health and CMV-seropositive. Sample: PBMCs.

The CDR3 spells CAWSPSPGLAHNEQFF. In DNA, the CDR3 is TGTGCCTGGAGCCCTTCTCCGGGACTAGCCCACAATGAGCAGTTCTTC. This sequence joins TRBV30 and TRBJ2-1, with TRBD2 matching over 9 bases. This CDR3 spans 16 amino acids. From germline, CDR1 is GTSNPN and CDR2 SVGIG (reference sequence). J was trimmed by 5 bases and V by 3 bases; bases with no gene match: 11.